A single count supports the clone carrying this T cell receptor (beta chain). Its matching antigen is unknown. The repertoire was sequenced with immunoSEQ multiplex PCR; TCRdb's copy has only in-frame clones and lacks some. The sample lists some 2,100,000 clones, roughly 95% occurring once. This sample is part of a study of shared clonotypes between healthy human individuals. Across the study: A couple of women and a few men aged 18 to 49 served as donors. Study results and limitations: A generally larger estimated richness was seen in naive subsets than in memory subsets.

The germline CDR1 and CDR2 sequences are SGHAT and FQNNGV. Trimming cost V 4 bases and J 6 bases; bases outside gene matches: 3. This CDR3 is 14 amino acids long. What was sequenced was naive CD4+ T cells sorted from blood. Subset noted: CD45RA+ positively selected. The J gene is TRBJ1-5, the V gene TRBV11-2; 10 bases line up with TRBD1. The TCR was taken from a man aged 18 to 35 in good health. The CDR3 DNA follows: TGTGCCAGCAGCTCCGGGACAGGGGTTCAGCCCCAGCATTTT. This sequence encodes CASSSGTGVQPQHF.